These 7 T cell receptor beta chains were all obtained from the same sample, sequenced in a study of PD-L1 blockade in urothelial cancer. This table comes from immunoSEQ multiplex PCR, and its TCRdb copy is limited to in-frame clones, with some not included. The sample includes fewer than 45,000 clones, more than 35% of them seen just once. The material was tumor tissue, obtained before atezolizumab (anti-PD-L1) treatment. These receptors originate from a man aged 55 to 69 with urothelial cancer.

J is TRBJ2-3 and V is TRBV10-2; TRBD2 aligns across 11 bases. V shed 2 bases, J shed 6 bases, and the junction held 4 bases outside the gene matches. This CDR3 spans 15 amino acids. CDR1 and CDR2 from the germline V gene are WSHSY and SAAADI. The CDR3 DNA is TGCGCCAGCAGTGAGGGGACTAGCGGCTTGGATACGCAGTATTTT. Its translation: CASSEGTSGLDTQYF.

This clone was found a few times. V gene TRBV6-8 combines with J gene TRBJ2-3; 9 nucleotides line up with TRBD2. J gave up 3 bases and V 10 bases, and 8 bases lay outside the gene matches. Germline loops: CDR1 MNHGY, CDR2 SAAAGT. This CDR3 is 14 amino acids long. The CDR3 is CAISERGVTDTQYF. The CDR3, as DNA: TGTGCCATCTCCGAGCGGGGGGTAACAGATACGCAGTATTTT.

V gene TRBV18 combines with J gene TRBJ2-7; TRBD2 matches 10 bases. CDR1 and CDR2 (germline): KGHSH, LQKENI. J lost 2 bases, V lost 0 bases, and 10 bases had no gene match. The CDR3 consists of 18 residues. The chain's CDR3 is CASSPPWSASGGTYEQYF. DNA of the CDR3: TGTGCCAGCTCACCACCATGGTCCGCTAGCGGGGGAACCTACGAGCAGTACTTC.

In its sample, this clone is medium-sized. This CDR3 is CASSAGHFETDTQYF. CDR3 nucleotide sequence: TGTGCCAGCAGCGCGGGACATTTCGAGACAGATACGCAGTATTTT. The chain combines TRBV11-3 with TRBJ2-3; D tentatively fits TRBD1 or TRBD2 (6 bases each). Germline CDR1 reads SGHNT; CDR2 reads YENEEA. The CDR3 totals 15 residues. Trimming removed 5 bases at V and 3 bases at J, with 15 bases between.

The chain carries TRBV5-1 and TRBJ2-3; 9 nucleotides agree with TRBD2. CDR3 length: 16 amino acids. CDR1 is SGHRS and CDR2 is YFSETQ in the germline V gene. J gave up 0 bases and V 2 bases, and 4 bases lay outside the gene matches. Written as DNA, the CDR3 is TGCGCCAGCAGCTTAATCCTAGCGGGGAGCACAGATACGCAGTATTTT. Amino acid sequence: CASSLILAGSTDTQYF.

This clone was counted between two and nine times. V gene TRBV6-8 combines with J gene TRBJ1-2; TRBD1 might be the D (5 bases). Germline V gives CDR1 MNHGY, CDR2 SAAAGT. Trimming removed 4 bases at V and 2 bases at J, with 14 bases between. The length of the CDR3 is 15 residues. The CDR3 loop reads CASSSGGTRNYGYTF. In nucleotides, the CDR3 is TGTGCCAGCAGTTCCGGGGGAACCCGAAACTATGGCTACACCTTC.

This clone showed up many times. This sequence joins TRBV6-8 and TRBJ1-4, with 7 bases aligning to TRBD1. The CDR3 is made up of 15 amino acids. Germline assignment: CDR1 MNHGY and CDR2 SAAAGT. The ends lost 8 bases at V and 3 bases at J; junction bases unmatched: 9. CDR3 in DNA: TGTGCCAGCGTGAGGCAGGGGGGAGCTAATGAAAAACTGTTTTTT. Its translation: CASVRQGGANEKLFF.